The clone carrying this T cell receptor beta chain was counted many times. Its target is not known. Patients had received no treatment of any kind before thyroid surgery. This sample is part of a study of metastatic and nonmetastatic thyroid tumors. Per the authors' pipeline: Clinicopathological groups differed in CDR3, with these differences serving to build a distant-metastasis classifier for papillary thyroid cancer. TCRdb redid the clone calls on the PCR reads using MiXCR. The V and J calls come from TCRdb's annotation, not from the publication. Here the sample spans 11,000 to 15,000 clones, over 25% being singletons. Study-wide findings and caveats: Patients with malignant thyroid tumors reportedly had significantly higher TCR beta diversity than those with benign nodules, in blood and tumor.

Looked up from germline, CDR1 is DFQATT and CDR2 is SNEGSKA (reference sequence). Losses at the gene ends were 6 bases for V and 3 bases for J; bases not matched to a gene: 8. CDR3 length: 14 amino acids. The receptor's source is a female donor with papillary thyroid cancer or a benign thyroid nodule (not recorded which). Some clones in this sample may be carry-over from other donors' samples. This chain joins TRBV20-1 and TRBJ2-1; 7 bases are shared with TRBD2. Sequencing was done on a sample of tumor tissue. CDR3 region: CSASSSGNYNEQFF. The CDR3 DNA follows: TGCAGTGCCTCCTCTAGCGGCAACTACAATGAGCAGTTCTTC.